A single T cell receptor (beta chain) is shown here with its context. Residents of 24 US areas, aged about 18 to 95 years, made up the participants. Sequencing was performed with immunoSEQ multiplex PCR; in TCRdb, only in-frame clones are kept and a portion is missing. This sample has about 160,000 clones; over 75% occur once, and the top ten carry more than 6.5%. The data originate from a study of blood T cell repertoires in COVID-19. From germline, CDR1 is ENHRY and CDR2 SYGVKD. This CDR3 has 16 residues. V gave up 3 bases and J gave up 0 bases, with 9 bases separating them. The sequenced sample consisted of PBMCs or T cells enriched from blood (not recorded which). The chain uses TRBV10-3 and TRBJ1-6; D is perhaps TRBD1 (6 bases). This clonotype was sampled from a woman aged 45-65 years who had recovered from COVID-19. CDR3 nucleotide sequence: TGTGCCATCAGTGATCAGGGGAGCTCCTATAATTCACCCCTCCACTTT. This codes for CAISDQGSSYNSPLHF.